This entry describes one T cell receptor beta chain. Its antigen remains unidentified. A junction boundary mismatches the germline segment, possibly from a read error. The CDR3 is made up of 13 amino acids. The V gene's germline CDR1 is SGHAT and CDR2 FQNNGV. The data were obtained in a study of Ad26.COV2.S vaccination and SARS-CoV-2 variants. Libraries were prepared by immunoSEQ multiplex PCR; TCRdb keeps only in-frame clonotypes and omits some of them. The repertoire holds over 85,000 clones, with more than 65% as singletons. Study results and caveats: Non-spike TCR breadth showed similarity between vaccine and placebo recipients. While placebo recipients had lower spike-specific TCR breadth, vaccine recipients had more.

The source is a human donor who had recovered from COVID-19. V usage is TRBV11-2 and J usage is TRBJ2-1; 9 positions match TRBD1. Sequenced material: peripheral blood, taken after recovery from COVID-19. As DNA, the CDR3 is TGTGCCAGCAGCTCCCTTAGGACAGGGGTTGAGATCTTC. Translating gives CASSSLRTGVEIF. Combining the CDR3 with reference TRBV11-2 and TRBJ2-1 gives the whole variable domain EAGVAQSPRYKIIEKRQSVAFWCNPISGHATLYWYQQILGQGPKLLIQFQNNGVVDDSQLPKDRFSAERLKGVDSTLKIQPAKLEDSAVYLCASSSLRTGVEIFGPGTRLTVL.